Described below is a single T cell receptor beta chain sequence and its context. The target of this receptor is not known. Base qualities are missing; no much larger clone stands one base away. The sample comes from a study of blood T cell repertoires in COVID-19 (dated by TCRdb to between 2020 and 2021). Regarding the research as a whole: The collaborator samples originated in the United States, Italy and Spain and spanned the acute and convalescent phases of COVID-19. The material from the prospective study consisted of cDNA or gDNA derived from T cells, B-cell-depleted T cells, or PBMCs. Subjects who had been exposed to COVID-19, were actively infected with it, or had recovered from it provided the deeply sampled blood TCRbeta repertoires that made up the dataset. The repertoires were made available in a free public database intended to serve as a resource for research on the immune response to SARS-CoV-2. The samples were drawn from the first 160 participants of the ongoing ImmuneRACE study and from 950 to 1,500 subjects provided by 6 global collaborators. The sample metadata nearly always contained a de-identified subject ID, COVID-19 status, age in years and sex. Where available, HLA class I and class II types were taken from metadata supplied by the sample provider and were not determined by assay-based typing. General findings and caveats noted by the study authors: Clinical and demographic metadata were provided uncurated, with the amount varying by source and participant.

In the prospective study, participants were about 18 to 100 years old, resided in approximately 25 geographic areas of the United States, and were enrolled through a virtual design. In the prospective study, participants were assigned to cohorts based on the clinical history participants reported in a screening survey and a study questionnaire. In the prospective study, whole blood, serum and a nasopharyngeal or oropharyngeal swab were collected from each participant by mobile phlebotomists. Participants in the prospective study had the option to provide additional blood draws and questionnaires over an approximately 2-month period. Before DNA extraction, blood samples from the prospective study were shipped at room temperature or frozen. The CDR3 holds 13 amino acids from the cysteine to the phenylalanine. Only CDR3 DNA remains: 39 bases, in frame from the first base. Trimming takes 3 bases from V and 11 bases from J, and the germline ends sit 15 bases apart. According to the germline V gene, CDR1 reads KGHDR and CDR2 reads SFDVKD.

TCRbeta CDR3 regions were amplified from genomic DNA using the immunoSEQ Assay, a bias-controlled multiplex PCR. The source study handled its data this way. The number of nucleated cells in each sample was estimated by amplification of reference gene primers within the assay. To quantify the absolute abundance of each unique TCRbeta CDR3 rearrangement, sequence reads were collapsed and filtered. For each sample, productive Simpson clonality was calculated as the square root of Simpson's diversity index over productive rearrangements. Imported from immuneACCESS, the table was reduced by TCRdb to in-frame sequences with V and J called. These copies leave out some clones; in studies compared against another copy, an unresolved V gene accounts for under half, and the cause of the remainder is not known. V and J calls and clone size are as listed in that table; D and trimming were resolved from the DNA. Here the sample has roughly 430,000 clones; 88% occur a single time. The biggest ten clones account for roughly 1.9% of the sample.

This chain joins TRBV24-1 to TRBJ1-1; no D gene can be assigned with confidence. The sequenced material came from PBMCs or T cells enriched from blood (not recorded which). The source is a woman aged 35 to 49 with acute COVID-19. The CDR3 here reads CATSDPFGRRAFF. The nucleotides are TGTGCCACCAGTGATCCCTTCGGGAGGAGGGCTTTCTTT.